This T cell receptor beta chain derives from a study of patients with pleural tuberculosis. MiXCR was run by TCRdb on the reads, yielding one entry per CDR3 protein. This table holds around 50,000 distinct CDR3 sequences, 6% to 8% found once. Trimming took off 3 bases at V and 2 bases at J, with 13 bases between the two ends. CDR1 and CDR2 (germline): MDHEN, SYDVKM. The CDR3 sequence is 15 residues long. The sample holds many counts of this clonotype. The TCR sequence derives from a human donor with pleural tuberculosis. This chain links TRBV28 with TRBJ1-2; tentatively, D is TRBD1 (5 bases). The CDR3 DNA reads as TGTGCCAGCAGTTTGTCAGGGCTCCGAAACTATGGCTACACCTTC. Its translation: CASSLSGLRNYGYTF.